The clone carrying this T cell receptor (beta chain) was found many times. The length of the CDR3 is 15 residues. With V trimmed by 2 bases and J by 2 bases, 2 bases remained unmatched. Germline V gene lookup returns CDR1 SGDLS and CDR2 YYNGEE. As it was prepared, the TCRbeta library received unique molecular identifiers. TCRdb reanalysed the PCR reads using MiXCR and keeps one entry per CDR3 protein. The data hold around 600,000 distinct CDR3 sequences, with over 9.5% observed a single time. This entry comes from a study of T-cell reconstitution after alpha-beta-depleted transplantation in children. The sequence derives from a human donor who donated a stem cell graft to a child with acute myeloid leukemia. The material was PBMCs from the stem cell graft donor, obtained from the stem cell graft. The chain joins TRBV9 to TRBJ2-1; 9 positions agree with TRBD2. The CDR3 sequence: CASSVSGGPYNEQFF. The CDR3 DNA is TGTGCCAGCAGCGTTAGCGGGGGACCCTACAATGAGCAGTTCTTC.